A selection of T cell receptor beta chains follows, all from one sample in a study of cytomegalovirus exposure and HLA in healthy donors. Assay used: immunoSEQ multiplex PCR; TCRdb lists only in-frame clones, some missing. The table shows 260,000 or so clones, with about 90% occurring only once. Sequencing was carried out using PBMCs. These receptors were obtained from a woman aged 25 to 39 in good health and CMV-seronegative. The CDR3 runs from the conserved cysteine through the conserved F or W. Fields, in order: CDR3 protein, CDR3 DNA, clone size, D gene, V gene, J gene. The D gene is left open where the match is weak. Expanded clones get a size class; other rows say once, few or many, or leave the size out.

CDR3aa: CASTDPTNNEQFF
CDR3nt: TGTGCCAGCACCGACCCCACCAACAATGAGCAGTTCTTC
abundance: NA
d_gene: NA
v_gene: TRBV6-5
j_gene: TRBJ2-1

CDR3aa: CASSLADTQYF
CDR3nt: TGCGCCAGCAGCTTGGCAGATACGCAGTATTTT
abundance: NA
d_gene: NA
v_gene: TRBV5-1
j_gene: TRBJ2-3

CDR3aa: CASSRTGVGQPQHF
CDR3nt: TGTGCCAGCAGTCGCACAGGGGTGGGTCAGCCCCAGCATTTT
abundance: NA
d_gene: TRBD1
v_gene: TRBV27
j_gene: TRBJ1-5

CDR3aa: CASSDRDRKSTYEQYF
CDR3nt: TGTGCCAGCAGTGACCGGGACAGGAAATCTACCTACGAGCAGTACTTC
abundance: NA
d_gene: TRBD1
v_gene: TRBV25-1
j_gene: TRBJ2-7

CDR3aa: CASSEYAGSNTGELFF
CDR3nt: TGTGCCAGCAGTGAATACGCAGGCTCGAACACCGGGGAGCTGTTTTTT
abundance: NA
d_gene: NA
v_gene: TRBV25-1
j_gene: TRBJ2-2

CDR3aa: CASSLTTRGELFF
CDR3nt: TGTGCCAGCAGCTTAACTACGCGTGGGGAGCTGTTTTTT
abundance: once
d_gene: NA
v_gene: TRBV7-3
j_gene: TRBJ2-2

CDR3aa: CASSVGGDQGGEQYF
CDR3nt: TGTGCCAGCAGCGTAGGGGGGGACCAGGGCGGCGAGCAGTACTTC
abundance: NA
d_gene: NA
v_gene: TRBV9
j_gene: TRBJ2-7

CDR3aa: CASSLAGTGTGNQPQHF
CDR3nt: TGTGCCAGCAGCTTAGCGGGGACAGGGACGGGCAATCAGCCCCAGCATTTT
abundance: NA
d_gene: TRBD1
v_gene: TRBV7-2
j_gene: TRBJ1-5

CDR3aa: CATSSSPTPGADNEQFF
CDR3nt: TGTGCCACCAGCAGCTCCCCCACCCCGGGAGCTGACAATGAGCAGTTCTTC
abundance: NA
d_gene: NA
v_gene: TRBV15
j_gene: TRBJ2-1

CDR3aa: CASSLPGLAGGNTGELFF
CDR3nt: TGCGCCAGCAGCCTGCCTGGACTAGCGGGAGGGAACACCGGGGAGCTGTTTTTT
abundance: NA
d_gene: TRBD2
v_gene: TRBV5-1
j_gene: TRBJ2-2

CDR3aa: CASSLRSGRLGELFF
CDR3nt: TGTGCCAGCAGCCTCCGTAGCGGGAGGTTGGGGGAGCTGTTTTTT
abundance: once
d_gene: TRBD2
v_gene: TRBV7-3
j_gene: TRBJ2-2

CDR3aa: CASSLEVAGYGYTF
CDR3nt: TGTGCCAGCAGCTTAGAGGTGGCCGGCTATGGCTACACCTTC
abundance: NA
d_gene: NA
v_gene: TRBV7-9
j_gene: TRBJ1-2

CDR3aa: CASSYSGTATEAFF
CDR3nt: TGTGCCAGCAGTTACTCGGGAACAGCCACTGAAGCTTTCTTT
abundance: NA
d_gene: NA
v_gene: TRBV6-5
j_gene: TRBJ1-1

CDR3aa: CASSRGLAAYEQYF
CDR3nt: TGTGCCAGCAGCAGGGGACTAGCCGCCTACGAGCAGTACTTC
abundance: NA
d_gene: NA
v_gene: TRBV21-1
j_gene: TRBJ2-7

CDR3aa: CASSLASPDSGPHEQYF
CDR3nt: TGCGCCAGCAGCTTGGCCTCTCCGGACAGTGGTCCACACGAGCAGTACTTC
abundance: NA
d_gene: NA
v_gene: TRBV5-1
j_gene: TRBJ2-7

CDR3aa: CASSLSTNYGYTF
CDR3nt: TGTGCCAGCAGCTTATCCACTAACTATGGCTACACCTTC
abundance: NA
d_gene: NA
v_gene: TRBV11-3
j_gene: TRBJ1-2

CDR3aa: CASSLTMVGVRGYTF
CDR3nt: TGTGCCAGCAGTCTCACCATGGTAGGGGTGAGAGGCTACACCTTC
abundance: once
d_gene: NA
v_gene: TRBV28
j_gene: TRBJ1-2

CDR3aa: CASSLIAGVNYEQYF
CDR3nt: TGTGCCAGCAGTCTAATAGCGGGAGTAAACTACGAGCAGTACTTC
abundance: NA
d_gene: TRBD2
v_gene: TRBV11-2
j_gene: TRBJ2-7

CDR3aa: CASSRQGGPSYEQYF
CDR3nt: TGTGCCAGCAGTCGGCAGGGGGGACCATCCTACGAGCAGTACTTC
abundance: NA
d_gene: NA
v_gene: TRBV2
j_gene: TRBJ2-7

CDR3aa: CASSLSRMGNTEAFF
CDR3nt: TGTGCCAGCAGCTTAAGTAGGATGGGGAACACTGAAGCTTTCTTT
abundance: NA
d_gene: NA
v_gene: TRBV7-2
j_gene: TRBJ1-1

CDR3aa: CASSLPGRMNTEAFF
CDR3nt: TGTGCCAGCAGCTTGCCGGGACGGATGAACACTGAAGCTTTCTTT
abundance: NA
d_gene: NA
v_gene: TRBV5-8
j_gene: TRBJ1-1

CDR3aa: CASSPGIRGNNEQFF
CDR3nt: TGTGCCAGCTCACCGGGGATTCGAGGGAACAATGAGCAGTTCTTC
abundance: NA
d_gene: NA
v_gene: TRBV18
j_gene: TRBJ2-1

CDR3aa: CASSALAGGYNEQFF
CDR3nt: TGTGCCAGCAGTGCACTAGCGGGAGGGTACAATGAGCAGTTCTTC
abundance: NA
d_gene: TRBD2
v_gene: TRBV6-1
j_gene: TRBJ2-1

CDR3aa: CASSLRTGDPMNTEAFF
CDR3nt: TGTGCCAGCAGCTTGCGGACAGGGGACCCCATGAACACTGAAGCTTTCTTT
abundance: NA
d_gene: TRBD1
v_gene: TRBV5-6
j_gene: TRBJ1-1

CDR3aa: CASSFLPATDTQYF
CDR3nt: TGTGCCAGCAGTTTTTTACCAGCGACAGATACGCAGTATTTT
abundance: NA
d_gene: NA
v_gene: TRBV28
j_gene: TRBJ2-3